A single sample gave rise to the 2 T cell receptor beta chains below, sequenced in a study of CD8 T cells in Susac syndrome. cDNA came from about 0.51 to 1 ug RNA primed by random hexamers. MiXCR, run by TCRdb on the immunoSEQ multiplex PCR reads, gives a single entry per CDR3 protein. This sample carries about 280,000 distinct CDR3 sequences, roughly 81% of them seen once, and the ten largest clones take approximately 0.12%. Sequenced material: CD8+ T cells from PBMCs. These receptors were obtained from a human donor with multiple sclerosis.

This sequence joins TRBV25-1 and TRBJ1-5; no definite D call. V was trimmed by 1 base and J by 7 bases, leaving 11 bases between them. The CDR3 loop spans 14 amino acids. Germline CDR1 MGHDK, CDR2 SYGVNS. CDR3 region: CASSESLALQPQHF. The CDR3 DNA follows: TGTGCCAGCAGTGAATCTCTGGCCCTACAGCCCCAGCATTTT.

This clonotype was found once. The chain combines TRBV9 with TRBJ2-4; D may be TRBD2 (5 bases). The CDR3 has 16 residues. The germline V gene encodes CDR1 SGDLS and CDR2 YYNGEE. With 2 bases removed from V and 0 bases from J, the gap between germline ends came to 12 bases. The CDR3 DNA is TGTGCCAGCAGCGTGGGTGGAGGCATAGCCAAAAACATTCAGTACTTC. Protein: CASSVGGGIAKNIQYF. Full variable domain (outside the CDR3, taken from reference TRBV9 and TRBJ2-4): DSGVTQTPKHLITATGQRVTLRCSPRSGDLSVYWYQQSLDQGLQFLIQYYNGEERAKGNILERFSAQQFPDLHSELNLSSLELGDSALYFCASSVGGGIAKNIQYFGAGTRLSVL.